The 25 T cell receptor beta chains reported below all come from one sample, sequenced in a study of blood T cell repertoires in COVID-19. Sequenced by immunoSEQ multiplex PCR; TCRdb stores in-frame clones only, minus some. The sample has about 220,000 clones, 80% to 85% seen once. Input material: peripheral blood. The receptors come from a woman aged 60 to 75 with acute or convalescent COVID-19.

This chain uses TRBV4-2 with TRBJ2-4; 8 bases are shared with TRBD2. Per germline, CDR1 LGHNA and CDR2 YNFKEQ. The trim removed 0 bases at V and 6 bases at J, leaving 7 bases unmatched. This CDR3 has 16 amino acids. In DNA form, the CDR3 reads TGTGCCAGCAGCCAAGACCCTGGGACTAGGGGAAACATTCAGTACTTC. Translation: CASSQDPGTRGNIQYF.

V gene TRBV12-3 or TRBV12-4 combines with J gene TRBJ2-2, with D possibly being TRBD2 (6 bases). The CDR3 is 12 residues long. V shed 10 bases and J shed 6 bases, with 12 bases lying between them. CDR3 protein: CATSGGAGELFF. CDR3 DNA sequence: TGTGCCACCTCCGGGGGAGCCGGGGAGCTGTTTTTT.

The chain is built from TRBV7-9 and TRBJ1-2; 9 nucleotides match TRBD1. With V trimmed by 3 bases and J by 4 bases, 6 bases remained unmatched. Germline CDR1 SEHNR, CDR2 FQNEAQ (reference sequence). The CDR3 is 15 residues long. The CDR3 region has the DNA TGTGCCAGCAGCTTGGGGTCGGGACAGGGCTATGGCTACACCTTC. Its translation: CASSLGSGQGYGYTF.

In its sample, this clone was seen many times. The chain couples TRBV29-1 to TRBJ2-7; 8 bases fit TRBD2. Trimming at V came to 7 bases and at J to 6 bases, leaving 11 bases not matched to a gene. CDR1 and CDR2 from the germline V gene are SQVTM and ANQGSEA. The CDR3 is 13 residues long. CDR3 nucleotides: TGCAGCGCCCGAACAGGCGGGGGGTCCGAGCAGTACTTC. Protein: CSARTGGGSEQYF.

J is TRBJ1-6 and V is TRBV5-6; no definite D call. Per the germline V gene, CDR1 is SGHDT and CDR2 is YYEEEE. The CDR3 is 19 amino acids. Trimming left V 0 bases short and J 0 bases short, with 16 bases between. The CDR3 sequence is CASSLGVTISSSYNSPLHF. The CDR3 coding sequence is TGTGCCAGCAGCTTGGGTGTTACCATTTCGAGCTCCTATAATTCACCCCTCCACTTT.

V usage is TRBV6-1 and J usage is TRBJ1-4; D not resolved. V was trimmed by 5 bases and J by 3 bases, leaving 7 bases between them. Germline assignment: CDR1 MNHNS and CDR2 SASEGT. This CDR3 has 13 amino acids. Written as DNA, the CDR3 is TGTGCCAGCAGTTATGCGGCTAATGAAAAACTGTTTTTT. This encodes CASSYAANEKLFF.

The rearrangement uses TRBV7-9 and TRBJ2-2; 8 bases match TRBD1. Germline CDR1 is SEHNR and CDR2 is FQNEAQ (reference sequence). CDR3 length: 15 amino acids. V gave up 10 bases and J gave up 1 base; unmatched junction bases: 8. The CDR3 DNA is TGTGCCATCCACAGGGGGGCGCAGAACACCGGGGAGCTGTTTTTT. Translating gives CAIHRGAQNTGELFF.

This clone came up a few times. Other DNA sequences within the sample encode an identical CDR3. The genes are TRBV3-1 (or the pseudogene TRBV3-2) and TRBJ2-7; TRBD2 aligns across 8 bases. The length of the CDR3 is 15 residues. Unmatched junction bases numbered 6, after V lost 1 base and J lost 4 bases. Germline CDR1 and CDR2: LGHDT and YNNKEL (reference sequence). CDR3 sequence reads: CASSQGPSGGYEQYF. DNA for the CDR3: TGTGCCAGCAGCCAAGGTCCCAGCGGGGGATACGAGCAGTACTTC.

The J gene is TRBJ1-5, the V gene TRBV27; 7 nucleotides line up with TRBD1. The CDR3 is 15 residues long. Per germline, CDR1 MNHEY and CDR2 SMNVEV (reference sequence). V lost 0 bases to trimming and J lost 5 bases; unmatched junction nucleotides: 4. DNA for the CDR3: TGTGCCAGCAGTTTATCTGGGACAGCCTATCAGCCCCAGCATTTT. This sequence encodes CASSLSGTAYQPQHF.

This clone was recorded a few times. The J gene is TRBJ1-5, the V gene TRBV19; D unresolved. The CDR3 runs 13 residues. Trimming removed 1 base from V and 8 bases from J, with 9 bases in between. CDR1 is LNHDA and CDR2 is SQIVND in the germline V gene (reference sequence). The CDR3 sequence: CASSIVIREPQHF. The CDR3 DNA follows: TGTGCCAGTAGTATAGTTATTCGGGAGCCCCAGCATTTT.

The J gene is TRBJ1-1, the V gene TRBV5-1; TRBD1 matches at 8 bases. Per the germline V gene, CDR1 is SGHRS and CDR2 is YFSETQ. This CDR3 has 15 residues. Trimming cost V 2 bases and J 1 base; bases outside gene matches: 4. This CDR3 reads CASSFPGTGNTEAFF. In nucleotides, the CDR3 is TGCGCCAGCAGCTTCCCCGGGACAGGGAACACTGAAGCTTTCTTT.

J is TRBJ1-1 and V is TRBV12-5; D is possibly TRBD1 (6 bases). The length of the CDR3 is 13 residues. CDR1 and CDR2 from the germline V gene are LGHNT and FRNRAP. The V end lost 6 bases, the J end lost 9 bases, and 17 bases lay between the germline ends. The CDR3 DNA reads TGTGCTAGTGGACCCCCGACAGGATTGAAAGCTTTCTTT. Translating it yields CASGPPTGLKAFF.

This rearrangement joins TRBV5-8 to TRBJ1-2; TRBD1 agrees at 10 bases. Germline CDR1 is SGHTS and CDR2 is YDEGEE. V lost 3 bases and J lost 4; bases outside the gene matches: 6. This CDR3 has 15 residues. The CDR3 protein is CASSSRDRGVYGYTF. The CDR3 nucleotides read TGTGCCAGCAGCTCTCGGGACAGGGGTGTCTATGGCTACACCTTC.

The rearrangement links TRBV19 to TRBJ1-5; maybe TRBD1 (5 bases). The germline gives CDR1 LNHDA, CDR2 SQIVND (reference sequence). V was trimmed by 2 bases and J by 3 bases, leaving 14 bases between them. The CDR3 totals 16 residues. CDR3 protein: CASSIFPGTNNQPQHF. The CDR3 DNA reads as TGTGCCAGTAGTATATTTCCGGGGACTAACAATCAGCCCCAGCATTTT.

The gene calls are TRBV6-5 and TRBJ1-2, with 10 nucleotides matching TRBD1. V dropped 6 bases and J dropped 8; count of bases not matched to a gene: 9. This CDR3 contains 14 residues. Per the germline V gene, CDR1 is MNHEY and CDR2 is SVGAGI. DNA of the CDR3: TGTGCCAGCAGCAATGTAGGACAGGGGGTAGGCTACACCTTC. Translated, it gives CASSNVGQGVGYTF.

The rearrangement links TRBV21-1 to TRBJ2-7; the table's D call TRBD1 went unverified against the DNA. TRBV21-1 corresponds to a pseudogene. The CDR3 loop spans 22 amino acids. The CDR3 sequence: CASSKAGQGGPEGLRSSYEQYF. CDR3 DNA: TGTGCCAGCAGCAAAGCGGGACAGGGGGGCCCTGAGGGCCTAAGGAGCTCCTACGAGCAGTACTTC.

The chain is built from TRBV29-1 and TRBJ1-2, with D hard to call. This CDR3 is 13 amino acids long. V was cut by 4 bases and J by 6 bases, with 15 bases left in between. Per the germline V gene, CDR1 is SQVTM and CDR2 is ANQGSEA. The CDR3 nucleotides are TGCAGCGTTGCGGAGCTTAGGAGCCATGGCTACACCTTC. It translates to CSVAELRSHGYTF.

Here the CDR3 DNA reads TGTGCCAGCAGTGCGAGCGGGGGCACAGATACGCAGTATTTT. Translation: CASSASGGTDTQYF. The chain couples TRBV6-4 to TRBJ2-3; 7 nucleotides align to TRBD2. Per germline, CDR1 MRHNA and CDR2 SNTAGT. The trim removed 4 bases at V and 1 base at J, leaving 2 bases unmatched. The CDR3 spans 14 residues.

The chain carries TRBV19 and TRBJ1-3, with 9 bases matching TRBD1. CDR3 length: 14 amino acids. Germline loops: CDR1 LNHDA, CDR2 SQIVND (reference sequence). Trimming cost V 6 bases and J 10 bases; bases outside gene matches: 10. The CDR3 coding sequence is TGTGCCAGTAGCACTACAGGGGGCGATGGGACCATATATTTT. Translated: CASSTTGGDGTIYF.

This chain links TRBV6-4 with TRBJ1-5; D unresolved. V lost 6 bases and J 1 base, leaving 16 bases between the germline ends. The germline V gene has CDR1 MRHNA and CDR2 SNTAGT. The CDR3 length is 16 residues. This chain's CDR3 is CASRARGLASNQPQHF. The CDR3 nucleotides are TGTGCCAGCAGGGCTCGGGGTTTGGCGAGCAATCAGCCCCAGCATTTT.

This rearrangement joins TRBV9 to TRBJ1-2; 7 positions match TRBD1. The CDR3 is 13 residues long. The V segment lost 4 bases and the J segment 5 bases; nucleotides outside the gene matches: 5. The V gene's germline CDR1 is SGDLS and CDR2 YYNGEE. Here the CDR3 reads CASSPGGQYGYTF. The CDR3 region has the DNA TGTGCCAGCAGCCCAGGGGGACAGTATGGCTACACCTTC.

The gene calls are TRBV3-1 (or the pseudogene TRBV3-2) and TRBJ2-2; tentative D call: TRBD1 (5 bases). This CDR3 comprises 14 residues. V was trimmed by 7 bases and J by 5 bases, leaving 14 bases between them. Germline V gene sequence: CDR1 LGHDT, CDR2 YNNKEL (reference sequence). Here the CDR3 reads CASTMAKGTGELFF. The DNA for the CDR3 is TGTGCCAGCACAATGGCGAAGGGGACCGGGGAGCTGTTTTTT.

This clone has more than one count but fewer than ten. V and J are TRBV30 and TRBJ1-1, with TRBD1 as a possible D gene (5 bases). The CDR3 sequence is 14 residues long. Germline V CDR1 and CDR2: GTSNPN, SVGIG (reference sequence). The V gene lost 4 bases and the J gene lost 1 base, with 13 bases spanning the gap. Here the CDR3 reads CAWKTWGENTEAFF. The CDR3 region has the DNA TGTGCCTGGAAAACATGGGGGGAGAACACTGAAGCTTTCTTT.

This chain connects TRBV2 to TRBJ1-3, with 7 bases aligning to TRBD1. V shed 1 base and J 5 bases; nucleotides not matched to a gene: 5. CDR3 size: 15 residues. Looked up from germline, CDR1 is SNHLY and CDR2 is FYNNEI. CDR3 residues: CASSEETGFRNTIYF. In DNA form, the CDR3 reads TGTGCCAGCAGTGAAGAGACAGGGTTTAGAAACACCATATATTTT.

The rearrangement joins TRBV29-1 to TRBJ2-3, with TRBD1 matching 7 bases. The CDR3 is 15 amino acids. Looked up from germline, CDR1 is SQVTM and CDR2 is ANQGSEA. The V gene end was trimmed by 5 bases and the J gene end by 0 bases; junction bases not matched to a gene: 8. Here the CDR3 DNA reads TGCAGCGTTAGGACAGGAACAGCTAGCACAGATACGCAGTATTTT. It encodes CSVRTGTASTDTQYF.